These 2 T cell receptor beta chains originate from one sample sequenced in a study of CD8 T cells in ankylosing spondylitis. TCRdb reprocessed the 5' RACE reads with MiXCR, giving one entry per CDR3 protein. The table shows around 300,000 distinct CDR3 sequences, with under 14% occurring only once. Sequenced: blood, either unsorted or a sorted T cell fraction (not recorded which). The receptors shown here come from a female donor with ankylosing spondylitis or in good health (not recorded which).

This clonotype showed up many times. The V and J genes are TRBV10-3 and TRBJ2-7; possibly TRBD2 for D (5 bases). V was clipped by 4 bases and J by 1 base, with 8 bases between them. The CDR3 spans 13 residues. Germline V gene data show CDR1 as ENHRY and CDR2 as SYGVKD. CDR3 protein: CAISGEGSYEQYF. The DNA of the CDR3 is TGTGCCATCAGTGGCGAGGGTTCCTACGAGCAGTACTTC.

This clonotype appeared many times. In DNA, the CDR3 is TGTGCCAGCAGCGTTAGCGGGGTCGGCACAGATACGCAGTATTTT. It codes for CASSVSGVGTDTQYF. The J gene is TRBJ2-3, the V gene TRBV9; 8 bases are a match to TRBD2. CDR1 and CDR2 (germline): SGDLS, YYNGEE. The CDR3 loop spans 15 amino acids. With V trimmed by 2 bases and J by 1 base, 3 bases remained unmatched.